The entry below describes one T cell receptor beta chain. Its antigen has not been determined. Base quality data are lacking; no much larger clone is found one base away. This sample stems from a study of blood T cell repertoires in COVID-19 (dated by TCRdb to 2020 to 2021). Regarding the complete study: Samples covering the acute and convalescent phases of COVID-19 were provided by collaborators in the United States, Italy and Spain. The material from the prospective study consisted of cDNA or gDNA derived from T cells, B-cell-depleted T cells, or PBMCs. Subjects who had been exposed to COVID-19, were actively infected with it, or had recovered from it provided the deeply sampled blood TCRbeta repertoires that made up the dataset. The repertoires were released in a freely available public database meant as a resource for research on the immune response to SARS-CoV-2. The samples were drawn from two sources: the first 160 participants of the ongoing ImmuneRACE study, and fewer than 1,500 subjects contributed by 6 global collaborators. The sample metadata nearly always contained a de-identified subject ID, COVID-19 status, age in years and sex. HLA class I and class II types, where available, came from metadata supplied by the sample provider rather than from assay-based typing. Study-wide conclusions, independent of this receptor: The amount of clinical and demographic metadata varied by source and participant and was provided uncurated.

Each collaborating institution followed its own protocols to collect whole blood in K2EDTA tubes. For TCRbeta analysis, collaborators shipped samples in one of three forms: frozen whole blood, isolated PBMCs, or DNA extracted from either of those sample types. TCRbeta CDR3 regions were amplified from genomic DNA using the immunoSEQ Assay, a bias-controlled multiplex PCR. For the original study's pipeline: The number of nucleated cells in each sample was estimated from the amplification of reference gene primers within the assay. Sequence reads were collapsed and filtered to measure the absolute abundance of every unique TCRbeta CDR3 rearrangement. For each sample, productive Simpson clonality was calculated as the square root of Simpson's diversity index over productive rearrangements. TCRdb's version of the immuneACCESS table is confined to in-frame rearrangements and falls short of the full clone set. An unresolved V gene accounts for under half of the shortfall where checked; the remainder is of unknown origin. V and J calls and clone size are those listed in that table; D and trimming were worked out from the DNA. For this sample the table gives some 350,000 clones, of which nearly 90% were detected only once. The top ten hold around 7% of the sample.

This sequence was found in a man younger than 35 with active or convalescent COVID-19. The sample comprised peripheral blood.

CDR3 loop: CASSKRLEHSPLHF. At the DNA level, the sequence is TGTGCCAGCAGCAAAAGGCTGGAGCATTCACCCCTCCACTTT. Recombination joined TRBV5-6 with TRBJ1-6; the D gene identity is not certain. Trimming costs V 4 bases and J 8 bases, and their ends lie 13 bases apart. For CDR1 and CDR2, the germline V gene lists SGHDT and YYEEEE. The CDR3 runs 14 residues from the cysteine to the phenylalanine. Only CDR3 DNA is held: 42 bases, read in frame from base 1. When the CDR3 is completed using the reference TRBV5-6 and TRBJ1-6 genes on either side, the full variable domain is DAGVTQSPTHLIKTRGQQVTLRCSPKSGHDTVSWYQQALGQGPQFIFQYYEEEERQRGNFPDRFSGHQFPNYSSELNVNALLLGDSALYLCASSKRLEHSPLHFGNGTRLTVT.